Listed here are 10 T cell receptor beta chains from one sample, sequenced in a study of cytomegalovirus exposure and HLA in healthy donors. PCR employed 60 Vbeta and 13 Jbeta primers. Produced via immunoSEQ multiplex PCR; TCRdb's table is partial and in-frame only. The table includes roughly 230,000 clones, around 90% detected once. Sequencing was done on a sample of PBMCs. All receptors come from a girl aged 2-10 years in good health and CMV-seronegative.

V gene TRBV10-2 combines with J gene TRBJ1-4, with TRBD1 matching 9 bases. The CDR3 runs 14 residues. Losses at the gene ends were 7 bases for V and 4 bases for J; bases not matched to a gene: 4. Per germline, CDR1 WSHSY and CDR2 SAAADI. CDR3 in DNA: TGCGCCAGCACCCGGGACAGGGTTAATGAAAAACTGTTTTTT. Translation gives CASTRDRVNEKLFF.

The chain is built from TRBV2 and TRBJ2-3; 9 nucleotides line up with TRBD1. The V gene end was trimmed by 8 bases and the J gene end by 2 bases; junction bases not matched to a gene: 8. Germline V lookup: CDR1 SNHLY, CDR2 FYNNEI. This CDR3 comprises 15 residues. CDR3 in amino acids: CASEFRDRATDTQYF. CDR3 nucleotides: TGTGCCAGCGAATTCCGGGACAGGGCCACAGATACGCAGTATTTT.

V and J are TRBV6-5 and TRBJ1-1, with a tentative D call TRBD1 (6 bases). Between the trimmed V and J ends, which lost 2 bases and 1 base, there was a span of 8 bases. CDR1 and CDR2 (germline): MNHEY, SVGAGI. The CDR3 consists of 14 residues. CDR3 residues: CASSYRTANTEAFF. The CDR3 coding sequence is TGTGCCAGCAGTTACCGGACAGCGAACACTGAAGCTTTCTTT.

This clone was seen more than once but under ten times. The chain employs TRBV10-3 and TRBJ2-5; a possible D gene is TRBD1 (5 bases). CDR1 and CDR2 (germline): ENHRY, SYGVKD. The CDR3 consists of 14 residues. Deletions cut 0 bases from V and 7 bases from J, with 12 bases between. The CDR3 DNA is TGTGCCATCAGTGAGTCAGGTCCCCAGGGGACCCAGTACTTC. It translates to CAISESGPQGTQYF.

The CDR3 loop is CASSGTSSYNEQFF. CDR3 bases: TGTGCCAGCAGTGGGACTAGCTCCTACAATGAGCAGTTCTTC. The chain carries TRBV25-1 and TRBJ2-1; 7 nucleotides agree with TRBD2. After removal of 4 bases from V and 0 bases from J, the junction contained 0 bases not matched to a gene. The germline V gene has CDR1 MGHDK and CDR2 SYGVNS. The CDR3 contains 14 residues.

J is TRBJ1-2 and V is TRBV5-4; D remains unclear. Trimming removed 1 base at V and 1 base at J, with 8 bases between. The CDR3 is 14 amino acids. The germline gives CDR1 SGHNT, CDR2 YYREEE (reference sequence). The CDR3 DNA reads TGTGCCAGCAGCTTGACCAGCGGTAACTATGGCTACACCTTC. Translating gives CASSLTSGNYGYTF.

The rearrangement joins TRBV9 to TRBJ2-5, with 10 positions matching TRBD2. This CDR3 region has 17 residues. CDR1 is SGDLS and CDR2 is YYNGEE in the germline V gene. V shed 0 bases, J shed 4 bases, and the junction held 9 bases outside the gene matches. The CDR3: CASSVDPSGRAAETQYF. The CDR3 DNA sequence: TGTGCCAGCAGCGTAGACCCTAGCGGGAGAGCGGCAGAGACCCAGTACTTC.

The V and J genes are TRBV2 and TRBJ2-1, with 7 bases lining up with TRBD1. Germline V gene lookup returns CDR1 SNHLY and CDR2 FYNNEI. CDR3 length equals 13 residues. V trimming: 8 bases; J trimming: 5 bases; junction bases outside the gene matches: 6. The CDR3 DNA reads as TGTGCCAGCGGCAGACAGGGCGACAATGAGCAGTTCTTC. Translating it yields CASGRQGDNEQFF.

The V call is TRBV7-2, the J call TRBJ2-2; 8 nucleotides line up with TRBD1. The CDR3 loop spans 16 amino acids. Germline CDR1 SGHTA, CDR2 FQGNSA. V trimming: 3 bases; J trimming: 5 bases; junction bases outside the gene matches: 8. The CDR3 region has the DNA TGTGCCAGCAGCTTTCGACAGGGGATCAGGACCGGGGAGCTGTTTTTT. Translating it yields CASSFRQGIRTGELFF.

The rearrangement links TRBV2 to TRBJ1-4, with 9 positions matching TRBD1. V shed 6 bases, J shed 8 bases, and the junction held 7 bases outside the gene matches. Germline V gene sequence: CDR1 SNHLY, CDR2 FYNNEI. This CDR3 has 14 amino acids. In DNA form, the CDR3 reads TGTGCCAGCAGGGGAGGGACAGGGAGAGAAAAACTGTTTTTT. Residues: CASRGGTGREKLFF.